This passage covers 32 T cell receptor beta chains from one sample sequenced in a study of blood T cell repertoires in COVID-19. TCRdb's copy holds only in-frame clones and misses some; the assay was immunoSEQ multiplex PCR. The sample includes approximately 300,000 clones, 86% of them seen just once. Sequences were obtained from peripheral blood. All receptors come from a woman in her forties or fifties with acute or convalescent COVID-19.

The chain employs TRBV5-4 and TRBJ2-1; 10 positions match TRBD1. After removal of 2 bases from V and 5 bases from J, the junction contained 4 bases not matched to a gene. There are 15 residues in the CDR3. The germline gives CDR1 SGHNT, CDR2 YYREEE (reference sequence). CDR3 protein: CASSLGQGDHNEQFF. The CDR3 DNA is TGTGCCAGCAGCTTAGGACAGGGGGATCACAATGAGCAGTTCTTC.

This chain uses TRBV5-1 with TRBJ2-7; 7 bases line up with TRBD2. CDR1 SGHRS and CDR2 YFSETQ come from the germline V gene. The CDR3 is made up of 11 amino acids. The trim removed 5 bases at V and 4 bases at J, leaving 0 bases unmatched. The CDR3 nucleotides read TGCGCCAGCAGGCGGGAGTACGAGCAGTACTTC. Its translation: CASRREYEQYF.

This chain links TRBV11-2 with TRBJ2-1, with TRBD1 identical over 8 bases. The CDR3 spans 14 residues. Germline-derived CDR1 and CDR2 are SGHAT and FQNNGV. The V segment lost 6 bases and the J segment 8 bases; nucleotides outside the gene matches: 9. CDR3 in amino acids: CASSNTGGKDEQFF. The CDR3 nucleotides read TGTGCCAGCAGTAATACAGGGGGTAAGGATGAGCAGTTCTTC.

The V gene is TRBV27, the J gene TRBJ2-2; 9 bases are a match to TRBD2. Per the germline V gene, CDR1 is MNHEY and CDR2 is SMNVEV (reference sequence). The trim removed 10 bases at V and 9 bases at J, leaving 9 bases unmatched. The CDR3 is 13 residues long. The CDR3: CANPGLARWELFF. CDR3 DNA: TGTGCCAACCCGGGACTAGCCCGATGGGAGCTGTTTTTT.

On this clone itself: One end of the junction is discordant with germline, which a read error may explain. The J gene is TRBJ1-1, the V gene TRBV7-7; weak D call: TRBD1 (5 bases). There are 13 residues in the CDR3. In germline, CDR1 is SSHAT, CDR2 FNYEAQ (reference sequence). For the CDR3, the DNA is TGTGCTAGCAGCTTAGCGGCAGGGTCTGAAGCTTTCTTT. Protein: CASSLAAGSEAFF.

Only one count was recorded for this clone. The gene calls are TRBV24-1 and TRBJ1-4, with 10 nucleotides matching TRBD1. V gave up 4 bases and J gave up 8 bases; unmatched junction bases: 6. The germline gives CDR1 KGHDR, CDR2 SFDVKD. The CDR3 has 15 residues. CDR3 protein: CATSERDRGREKLFF. CDR3 sequence (DNA): TGTGCCACCAGTGAACGGGACAGGGGAAGGGAAAAACTGTTTTTT.

The rearrangement uses TRBV7-2 and TRBJ1-5, with a weak D call TRBD1 (5 bases). V dropped 5 bases and J dropped 5 bases, with 10 bases sitting between them. The CDR3 is made up of 13 amino acids. From germline, CDR1 is SGHTA and CDR2 FQGNSA. The CDR3 reads CASSKGRHQPQHF. As DNA, the CDR3 is TGTGCCAGCAGCAAGGGGAGGCATCAGCCCCAGCATTTT.

This rearrangement joins TRBV20-1 to TRBJ1-1; D is unresolved. In germline, CDR1 is DFQATT, CDR2 SNEGSKA (reference sequence). The CDR3 sequence is 13 residues long. V gave up 3 bases and J gave up 3 bases, with 11 bases separating them. This CDR3 reads CSASSPRDTEAFF. The CDR3 region has the DNA TGCAGTGCTAGTTCCCCGAGGGACACTGAAGCTTTCTTT.

Here the CDR3 reads CASSRQGSTKGYTF. CDR3 DNA sequence: TGTGCCAGCAGTAGACAGGGGAGCACAAAAGGCTACACCTTC. V is TRBV27 and J is TRBJ1-2, with 8 bases lining up with TRBD1. The CDR3 is made up of 14 amino acids. The germline V gene has CDR1 MNHEY and CDR2 SMNVEV (reference sequence). J gave up 8 bases and V 5 bases, and 10 bases lay outside the gene matches.

The CDR3 spells CASSLELAGRDEQFF. CDR3 DNA: TGTGCCAGCAGCTTGGAACTAGCGGGACGCGATGAGCAGTTCTTC. V gene TRBV5-6 combines with J gene TRBJ2-1, with TRBD2 matching 10 bases. The germline V gene has CDR1 SGHDT and CDR2 YYEEEE. With V trimmed by 0 bases and J by 8 bases, 5 bases remained unmatched. The CDR3 has 15 amino acids.

This clone was observed a single time. The chain has TRBV2 and TRBJ1-4; maybe TRBD1 (6 bases). Germline V lookup: CDR1 SNHLY, CDR2 FYNNEI. Trimming removed 5 bases at V and 4 bases at J, with 11 bases between. The CDR3 runs to 14 residues. This chain's CDR3 is CASSNRDLNEKLFF. Written as DNA, the CDR3 is TGTGCCAGCAGTAACAGGGACCTTAATGAAAAACTGTTTTTT.

This clone showed up many times. This chain joins TRBV30 and TRBJ2-7; 7 nucleotides align to TRBD1. The CDR3 has 17 residues. V lost 3 bases and J lost 2; bases outside the gene matches: 16. Per germline, CDR1 GTSNPN and CDR2 SVGIG (reference sequence). CDR3 amino acids: CAWRNPDGTANTYEQYF. The DNA of the CDR3 is TGTGCCTGGAGGAACCCCGACGGGACAGCTAATACCTACGAGCAGTACTTC.

This chain links TRBV30 with TRBJ1-2; TRBD1 matches at 9 bases. Germline V gene sequence: CDR1 GTSNPN, CDR2 SVGIG (reference sequence). V gave up 0 bases and J gave up 3 bases; unmatched junction bases: 2. The CDR3 loop spans 14 amino acids. DNA of the CDR3: TGTGCCTGGAGTGTTTGGACAGGGGACTATGGCTACACCTTC. Encoded protein: CAWSVWTGDYGYTF. The full variable domain, rest sourced from reference TRBV30 and TRBJ1-2, is SQTIHQWPATLVQPVGSPLSLECTVEGTSNPNLYWYRQAAGRGLQLLFYSVGIGQISSEVPQNLSASRPQDRQFILSSKKLLLSDSGFYLCAWSVWTGDYGYTFGSGTRLTVV.

This chain uses TRBV2 with TRBJ2-7; TRBD1 aligns across 8 bases. Trimming took 4 bases from V and 3 from J; bases not matched to a gene: 8. Germline V CDR1 and CDR2: SNHLY, FYNNEI. This CDR3 region has 15 residues. CDR3 protein: CASSASAGGGYEQYF. The CDR3, as DNA: TGTGCCAGCAGTGCTTCGGCAGGGGGCGGCTACGAGCAGTACTTC. The whole variable domain, remainder taken from reference TRBV2 and TRBJ2-7, is EPEVTQTPSHQVTQMGQEVILRCVPISNHLYFYWYRQILGQKVEFLVSFYNNEISEKSEIFDDQFSVERPDGSNFTLKIRSTKLEDSAMYFCASSASAGGGYEQYFGPGTRLTVT.

The chain is built from TRBV5-4 and TRBJ2-3; a weak D match, TRBD2 (5 bases). This CDR3 region has 17 residues. Deletions cut 0 bases from V and 5 bases from J, with 19 bases between. Looked up from germline, CDR1 is SGHNT and CDR2 is YYREEE (reference sequence). For the CDR3, the DNA is TGTGCCAGCAGCTTGGTCCCTAGCCGCTCTTCGGGAGATACGCAGTATTTT. It is translated as CASSLVPSRSSGDTQYF.

Only one count was recorded for this clone. The CDR3, as DNA: TGTGCCAGCAGTGGGACAGGGGGCAACGAGCAGTACTTC. Translating gives CASSGTGGNEQYF. J is TRBJ2-7 and V is TRBV2; TRBD1 matches 11 bases. After removal of 4 bases from V and 5 bases from J, the junction contained 1 base not matched to a gene. The CDR3 runs 13 residues. From germline, CDR1 is SNHLY and CDR2 FYNNEI.

This chain links TRBV27 with TRBJ2-3, with D perhaps TRBD1 (5 bases). Germline lookup yields CDR1 MNHEY and CDR2 SMNVEV (reference sequence). There are 13 residues in the CDR3. Trimming cost V 3 bases and J 2 bases, with 6 bases left between them. CDR3 amino acids: CASSFRATDTQYF. For the CDR3, the DNA is TGTGCCAGCAGTTTCAGGGCCACAGATACGCAGTATTTT.

This clone occurred once. CDR3 nucleotide sequence: TGCGCCAGCAGTTACCGGGCCCTTCTTATAGGGGAAGCTGAAGCTTTCTTT. The encoded protein is CASSYRALLIGEAEAFF. This sequence joins TRBV23-1 and TRBJ1-1, with a weak D call TRBD1 (5 bases). TRBV23-1 is an ORF, with its function uncertain. This CDR3 has 17 amino acids. Trimming cost V 5 bases and J 6 bases, with 25 bases left between them.

This clone was found a few times. The chain joins TRBV5-1 to TRBJ2-7; TRBD1 matches 9 bases. Germline values: CDR1 SGHRS, CDR2 YFSETQ. The V gene end was trimmed by 0 bases and the J gene end by 3 bases; junction bases not matched to a gene: 7. The CDR3 length is 16 residues. The DNA for the CDR3 is TGCGCCAGCAGCTTGGCAGGTGGGACAGGGATCTACGAGCAGTACTTC. Its protein is CASSLAGGTGIYEQYF.

V usage is TRBV24-1 and J usage is TRBJ2-6; 12 positions agree with TRBD1. J was trimmed by 4 bases and V by 7 bases; bases with no gene match: 4. CDR3 length: 16 residues. CDR1 is KGHDR and CDR2 is SFDVKD in the germline V gene. The CDR3 loop is CATRGQGALGANVLTF. In DNA, the CDR3 is TGTGCCACCAGGGGACAGGGGGCATTGGGGGCCAACGTCCTGACTTTC.

The V call is TRBV24-1, the J call TRBJ2-3; the D gene is possibly TRBD1 (6 bases). Trimming removed 4 bases from V and 5 bases from J, with 12 bases in between. CDR1 and CDR2 (germline): KGHDR, SFDVKD. The CDR3 is 14 amino acids. DNA for the CDR3: TGTGCCACCAGTGACTTAACAGGGAGAGATACGCAGTATTTT. Encoded protein: CATSDLTGRDTQYF.

The J gene is TRBJ2-1, the V gene TRBV2; 11 bases align to TRBD2. After removal of 10 bases from V and 7 bases from J, the junction contained 9 bases not matched to a gene. Germline assignment: CDR1 SNHLY and CDR2 FYNNEI. This CDR3 comprises 14 residues. The CDR3 nucleotides are TGTGCCATCCTACTAGCGGGAGAACTTAATGAGCAGTTCTTC. Amino acids: CAILLAGELNEQFF.

The gene calls are TRBV10-1 and TRBJ1-3; D not resolved. Germline V lookup: CDR1 WNHNN, CDR2 SYGVQD (reference sequence). Trimming pared 3 bases from V and 1 base from J, leaving 13 bases between. CDR3 size: 16 residues. The CDR3 spells CASSDRWEDSGNTIYF. As DNA, the CDR3 is TGCGCCAGCAGTGACCGGTGGGAGGATTCTGGAAACACCATATATTTT.

The genes are TRBV7-2 and TRBJ1-2, with 7 nucleotides matching TRBD1. The CDR3 loop spans 15 amino acids. The germline gives CDR1 SGHTA, CDR2 FQGNSA. The V and J ends lost 0 bases and 2 bases, in that order; junction bases with no gene match: 3. The CDR3 nucleotides read TGTGCCAGCAGCTTAGCGTTACAGGGGAACTATGGCTACACCTTC. Protein sequence: CASSLALQGNYGYTF.

A single count supports this clone. The chain combines TRBV2 with TRBJ2-7; D is possibly TRBD1 (6 bases). V gave up 6 bases and J gave up 0 bases, with 15 bases separating them. The CDR3 is 15 residues long. Germline V gene sequence: CDR1 SNHLY, CDR2 FYNNEI. CDR3 sequence: CASRRTALLSYEQYF. In DNA, the CDR3 is TGTGCCAGCAGAAGGACAGCCTTACTCTCCTACGAGCAGTACTTC.

The V gene is TRBV30, the J gene TRBJ1-1; TRBD1 matches at 9 bases. CDR3 length: 17 amino acids. The ends lost 4 bases at V and 4 bases at J; junction bases unmatched: 16. Germline V gene lookup returns CDR1 GTSNPN and CDR2 SVGIG (reference sequence). The CDR3 bases are TGTGCCTGGAAACGGGACAGGGTATCACGGGGCGGCACTGAAGCTTTCTTT. This sequence encodes CAWKRDRVSRGGTEAFF.

This clone was picked up a small number of times. The chain couples TRBV15 to TRBJ1-1, with D maybe TRBD1 (5 bases). CDR1 is LNHNV, CDR2 YYDKDF, per germline (reference sequence). V was pared by 2 bases and J by 0 bases, with 13 bases between. The CDR3 loop spans 16 amino acids. Here the CDR3 DNA reads TGTGCCACCAGCAGACAGGGAAGTTCCATGAACACTGAAGCTTTCTTT. Encoded protein: CATSRQGSSMNTEAFF.

The CDR3 coding sequence is TGTGCCAGCAGCTTAGCGGGCGCGGGAGGGGATACGCAGTATTTT. Amino acid sequence: CASSLAGAGGDTQYF. The rearrangement joins TRBV7-9 to TRBJ2-3, with 9 bases fitting TRBD2. CDR1 and CDR2 (germline): SEHNR, FQNEAQ (reference sequence). The CDR3 has 15 residues. V lost 0 bases and J lost 6; bases outside the gene matches: 4.

V usage is TRBV6-5 and J usage is TRBJ2-7; D is possibly TRBD2 (5 bases). Between the trimmed V and J ends, which lost 6 bases and 3 bases, there was a span of 15 bases. Germline CDR1 and CDR2: MNHEY and SVGAGI. This CDR3 is 14 amino acids long. CDR3 DNA sequence: TGTGCCAGCAGGGCACGGGGTTTGGACTACGAGCAGTACTTC. Translation: CASRARGLDYEQYF.

The rearrangement uses TRBV15 and TRBJ2-5; TRBD2 agrees at 12 bases. With 5 bases clipped from V and 5 bases from J, the junction kept 6 bases outside the gene matches. The CDR3 covers 15 residues. Per the germline V gene, CDR1 is LNHNV and CDR2 is YYDKDF (reference sequence). CDR3 sequence: CATSFRLAGVETQYF. DNA of the CDR3: TGTGCCACCAGCTTCCGACTAGCGGGGGTGGAGACCCAGTACTTC. The full variable domain, its missing parts supplied by reference TRBV15 and TRBJ2-5, is DAMVIQNPRYQVTQFGKPVTLSCSQTLNHNVMYWYQQKSSQAPKLLFHYYDKDFNNEADTPDNFQSRRPNTSFCFLDIRSPGLGDTAMYLCATSFRLAGVETQYFGPGTRLLVL.

The J gene is TRBJ2-3, the V gene TRBV6-1, with 9 bases matching TRBD2. Trimming at V came to 3 bases and at J to 2 bases, leaving 6 bases not matched to a gene. The CDR3 loop spans 16 amino acids. Germline CDR1 is MNHNS and CDR2 is SASEGT. The CDR3 DNA reads as TGTGCCAGCAGTGACCCTAGCGGGACGAACACAGATACGCAGTATTTT. This sequence encodes CASSDPSGTNTDTQYF.

The chain uses TRBV20-1 and TRBJ2-5; D ambiguous. Trimming removed 3 bases at V and 2 bases at J, with 4 bases between. Germline-derived CDR1 and CDR2 are DFQATT and SNEGSKA (reference sequence). The CDR3 is 11 amino acids. CDR3 bases: TGCAGTGCTAGCGTTCAAGAGACCCAGTACTTC. It yields the protein CSASVQETQYF.